This T cell receptor (beta chain) stems from a study of response to subunit inactivated influenza vaccine. General study points: It was suggested by the authors that few new T cells are recruited by each seasonal influenza vaccination.

One entry per CDR3 protein, called by TCRdb with MiXCR from the RT-PCR reads. The sample gives about 700,000 distinct CDR3 sequences, 14% of which show up once; 5.5% to 7% is in the top ten. The CDR3 sequence is 15 residues long. V lost 4 bases and J lost 0; bases outside the gene matches: 3. The germline CDR1 and CDR2 sequences are SGHTS and YDEGEE. This clonotype was counted a few times. No antigen is known for it. This TCR came from a man aged 50 or older who received an inactivated influenza vaccine. Sequences were derived from PBMCs from blood, sampled less than 15 days before vaccination. The genes are TRBV5-8 and TRBJ1-3; 8 bases agree with TRBD1. This CDR3 reads CASSLGQVSGNTIYF. The CDR3 DNA is TGTGCCAGCAGCCTGGGACAGGTCTCTGGAAACACCATATATTTT. Full variable domain (outside the CDR3, taken from reference TRBV5-8 and TRBJ1-3): EAGVTQSPTHLIKTRGQQATLRCSPISGHTSVYWYQQALGLGLQFLLWYDEGEERNRGNFPPRFSGRQFPNYSSELNVNALELEDSALYLCASSLGQVSGNTIYFGEGSWLTVV.